Following are 28 T cell receptor beta chains from one sample sequenced in a study of cytomegalovirus exposure and HLA in healthy donors. The PCR employed 60 Vbeta primers together with 13 Jbeta primers. Profiled with immunoSEQ multiplex PCR; TCRdb holds only in-frame clones, not every one. The data show almost 200,000 clones, roughly 78% seen once. The source material was PBMCs. The receptors were gathered from a woman in her thirties in good health and CMV-seropositive.

Points on this clone: This same CDR3 is encoded by further DNA sequences in the sample. CDR3 protein: CASSERTGGDYYGYTF. CDR3 nucleotides: TGCGCCAGCAGCGAAAGGACAGGGGGCGATTACTATGGCTACACCTTC. V gene TRBV5-1 combines with J gene TRBJ1-2; 11 nucleotides line up with TRBD1. The CDR3 has 16 amino acids. CDR1 is SGHRS, CDR2 YFSETQ, per germline. The V and J ends lost 4 bases and 3 bases, in that order; junction bases with no gene match: 8.

The V call is TRBV4-1, the J call TRBJ2-3, with D hard to call. The CDR3 spans 18 residues. Germline V gives CDR1 MGHRA, CDR2 YSYEKL. Deletions cut 0 bases from V and 2 bases from J, with 18 bases between. CDR3 in DNA: TGCGCCAGCAGCCAAGATCGGAGAAGACTTCTCTCCACAGATACGCAGTATTTT. It translates to CASSQDRRRLLSTDTQYF.

This clone was seen only a few times. The chain is built from TRBV6-5 and TRBJ1-5; D might be TRBD1 (5 bases). The germline V and J ends were trimmed by 6 bases and 0 bases, with 9 bases remaining between them. CDR1 MNHEY and CDR2 SVGAGI come from the germline V gene. CDR3 length: 14 amino acids. CDR3 protein: CASRAGLSNQPQHF. Here the CDR3 DNA reads TGTGCCAGCAGAGCAGGGCTTAGCAATCAGCCCCAGCATTTT.

This rearrangement joins TRBV6-5 to TRBJ1-1; maybe TRBD1 (6 bases). Germline assignment: CDR1 MNHEY and CDR2 SVGAGI. The CDR3 covers 14 residues. With 4 bases removed from V and 1 base from J, the gap between germline ends came to 10 bases. The CDR3 sequence is CASSFRQENTEAFF. CDR3 DNA: TGTGCCAGCAGTTTTAGACAGGAGAACACTGAAGCTTTCTTT.

The gene calls are TRBV7-2 and TRBJ1-5, with TRBD1 identical over 7 bases. With 5 bases clipped from V and 6 bases from J, the junction kept 7 bases outside the gene matches. Germline assignment: CDR1 SGHTA and CDR2 FQGNSA. CDR3 length: 14 amino acids. CDR3 coding DNA: TGTGCCAGCAGCCCTCGGACAGGCGGTCAGCCCCAGCATTTT. Amino acid sequence: CASSPRTGGQPQHF.

This sequence joins TRBV5-4 and TRBJ2-4, with D tentatively TRBD1 (5 bases). Trimming left V 3 bases short and J 0 bases short, with 13 bases between. CDR1 and CDR2 from the germline V gene are SGHNT and YYREEE (reference sequence). This CDR3 is 16 amino acids long. CDR3 in amino acids: CASSYDRLLAKNIQYF. The CDR3, as DNA: TGTGCCAGCAGCTATGACAGATTGCTAGCCAAAAACATTCAGTACTTC.

V is TRBV7-8 and J is TRBJ1-1, with unresolved D. Between the trimmed V and J ends, which lost 3 bases and 1 base, there was a span of 6 bases. The germline CDR1 and CDR2 sequences are SGHVS and FQNEAQ. The CDR3 has 13 residues. As DNA, the CDR3 is TGTGCCAGCAGCTTCCGGGAGAACACTGAAGCTTTCTTT. It translates to CASSFRENTEAFF. Together with reference TRBV7-8 and TRBJ1-1, the CDR3 gives the full variable domain: GAGVSQSPRYKVAKRGQDVALRCDPISGHVSLFWYQQALGQGPEFLTYFQNEAQLDKSGLPSDRFFAERPEGSVSTLKIQRTQQEDSAVYLCASSFRENTEAFFGQGTRLTVV.

The V and J genes are TRBV9 and TRBJ1-1; 8 bases fit TRBD1. This CDR3 has 14 residues. The ends lost 3 bases at V and 1 base at J; junction bases unmatched: 2. Looked up from germline, CDR1 is SGDLS and CDR2 is YYNGEE. CDR3 residues: CASSATGGNTEAFF. In nucleotides, the CDR3 is TGTGCCAGCAGCGCCACAGGGGGGAACACTGAAGCTTTCTTT.

The chain recombines TRBV5-4 with TRBJ2-7; 8 bases line up with TRBD2. CDR3 length equals 14 residues. V lost 1 base and J lost 1; bases outside the gene matches: 1. Germline V gene data show CDR1 as SGHNT and CDR2 as YYREEE (reference sequence). This CDR3 reads CASSLRGGSYEQYF. The CDR3 region has the DNA TGTGCCAGCAGCTTGCGGGGGGGTTCCTACGAGCAGTACTTC.

CDR3: CASSQEYLRTDTQYF. The CDR3 nucleotides are TGTGCCAGCAGCCAAGAGTACCTTCGCACAGATACGCAGTATTTT. The chain uses TRBV7-2 and TRBJ2-3; D is unresolved. Between the trimmed V and J ends, which lost 5 bases and 1 base, there was a span of 13 bases. The CDR3 spans 15 residues. The germline gives CDR1 SGHTA, CDR2 FQGNSA.

The genes are TRBV7-9 and TRBJ1-1; a weak D match, TRBD1 (5 bases). The length of the CDR3 is 14 residues. Per the germline V gene, CDR1 is SEHNR and CDR2 is FQNEAQ (reference sequence). Trimming shortened V by 11 bases and J by 0 bases, and 16 bases separated the two germline ends. CDR3 DNA sequence: TGTGCCGGTCGGGAGGGACGCATGAACACTGAAGCTTTCTTT. The encoded protein is CAGREGRMNTEAFF.

This clone appeared a few times. The chain uses TRBV9 and TRBJ2-3; no reliable D call. The germline V and J ends were trimmed by 4 bases and 2 bases, with 14 bases remaining between them. CDR3 length: 15 residues. The germline gives CDR1 SGDLS, CDR2 YYNGEE. The CDR3 region is CASSSGPGLTDTQYF. The CDR3 DNA follows: TGTGCCAGCAGCTCGGGTCCGGGTCTCACAGATACGCAGTATTTT.

This chain links TRBV19 with TRBJ1-2; 7 positions match TRBD1. The CDR3 runs 15 residues. V trimming: 6 bases; J trimming: 4 bases; junction bases outside the gene matches: 11. Germline V gene data show CDR1 as LNHDA and CDR2 as SQIVND (reference sequence). For the CDR3, the DNA is TGTGCCAGTAGAGACCCGGGACAGCAAACCTATGGCTACACCTTC. Translating it yields CASRDPGQQTYGYTF.

This clone was seen once. The chain recombines TRBV10-3 with TRBJ1-1; 8 nucleotides match TRBD1. The CDR3 loop spans 14 amino acids. Germline CDR1 ENHRY, CDR2 SYGVKD. With V trimmed by 3 bases and J by 5 bases, 5 bases remained unmatched. The CDR3 spells CAISDDRGGTEAFF. CDR3 sequence (DNA): TGTGCCATCAGTGATGACAGGGGAGGAACTGAAGCTTTCTTT.

The J gene is TRBJ2-5, the V gene TRBV4-1; D is perhaps TRBD2 (6 bases). V lost 4 bases to trimming and J lost 3 bases, with 15 bases between them. The V gene's germline CDR1 is MGHRA and CDR2 YSYEKL. The length of the CDR3 is 15 residues. The CDR3 is CASSPRMTGEETQYF. The CDR3, as DNA: TGCGCCAGCAGCCCCCGAATGACGGGGGAAGAGACCCAGTACTTC.

The V call is TRBV4-2, the J call TRBJ2-6, with D possibly TRBD1 on 5 matching bases. Trimming cost V 1 base and J 2 bases, with 12 bases left between them. Looked up from germline, CDR1 is LGHNA and CDR2 is YNFKEQ. The CDR3 contains 17 residues. For the CDR3, the DNA is TGTGCCAGCAGCCAAGGAAGGTCAGGGACTGGGGCCAACGTCCTGACTTTC. Protein sequence: CASSQGRSGTGANVLTF.

This sequence joins TRBV6-5 and TRBJ2-7; D unresolved. Germline V CDR1 and CDR2: MNHEY, SVGAGI. Trimming pared 2 bases from V and 2 bases from J, leaving 10 bases between. The CDR3 is 14 residues long. The CDR3 sequence is CASSYAGVTYEQYF. The DNA for the CDR3 is TGTGCCAGCAGTTACGCAGGTGTGACCTACGAGCAGTACTTC.

The rearrangement joins TRBV18 to TRBJ1-4, with TRBD1 identical over 11 bases. Germline CDR1 reads KGHSH; CDR2 reads LQKENI. Losses at the gene ends were 3 bases for V and 4 bases for J; bases not matched to a gene: 7. The CDR3 has 17 residues. CDR3 in amino acids: CASSPRTGGSGNEKLFF. The CDR3, as DNA: TGTGCCAGCTCACCGCGGACAGGGGGCTCCGGTAATGAAAAACTGTTTTTT.

In the case of this clone: One end of the junction does not line up with germline, which may come from a read error. The chain uses TRBV7-9 and TRBJ1-5; no firm D call. CDR3 length: 15 amino acids. Per germline, CDR1 SEHNR and CDR2 FQNEAQ (reference sequence). The CDR3 nucleotides are TGTTCCAGCAGCTTAGGGTTCGGCGGGGATCAGCCCCAGCATTTT. Translation gives CSSSLGFGGDQPQHF.

The chain has TRBV4-1 and TRBJ1-3; perhaps TRBD1 as D (6 bases). The CDR3 has 15 residues. Looked up from germline, CDR1 is MGHRA and CDR2 is YSYEKL. Trimming took 1 base from V and 3 from J, leaving 10 bases between them. The CDR3 reads CASSQVTGFGNTIYF. The CDR3 DNA reads TGCGCCAGCAGCCAAGTTACAGGGTTTGGAAACACCATATATTTT.

The chain links TRBV6-1 to TRBJ1-6, with D maybe TRBD1 (6 bases). The CDR3 has 14 residues. In germline, CDR1 is MNHNS, CDR2 SASEGT. V was pared by 3 bases and J by 7 bases, with 10 bases between. The CDR3 spells CASSDYRANSPLHF. The DNA for the CDR3 is TGTGCCAGCAGTGATTACAGGGCCAATTCACCCCTCCACTTT.

This chain uses TRBV6-5 with TRBJ1-4; 9 bases align to TRBD1. Germline lookup yields CDR1 MNHEY and CDR2 SVGAGI. The ends lost 4 bases at V and 8 bases at J; junction bases unmatched: 11. This CDR3 contains 16 residues. CDR3 loop: CASSLITGGIGEKLFF. As DNA, the CDR3 is TGTGCCAGCAGTTTAATCACAGGGGGCATTGGAGAAAAACTGTTTTTT.

CDR3 in amino acids: CASSSPTPGTTGNTIYF. In DNA, the CDR3 is TGTGCCAGCAGCTCGCCGACCCCCGGGACAACCGGAAACACCATATATTTT. The V and J genes are TRBV5-6 and TRBJ1-3, with D possibly TRBD1 on 6 matching bases. This CDR3 contains 17 residues. Trimming shortened V by 3 bases and J by 4 bases, and 20 bases separated the two germline ends. Germline V CDR1 and CDR2: SGHDT, YYEEEE.

The chain uses TRBV5-6 and TRBJ2-7; 7 bases agree with TRBD1. This CDR3 has 14 residues. Trimming took 1 base from V and 2 from J; bases not matched to a gene: 3. The germline V gene has CDR1 SGHDT and CDR2 YYEEEE. The CDR3 region is CASSLTGVPYEQYF. DNA for the CDR3: TGTGCCAGCAGCTTGACAGGGGTTCCCTACGAGCAGTACTTC.

This sequence joins TRBV6-1 and TRBJ2-3, with D perhaps matching TRBD1 (5 bases). Germline loops: CDR1 MNHNS, CDR2 SASEGT. The CDR3 loop spans 13 amino acids. Trimming shortened V by 7 bases and J by 7 bases, and 15 bases separated the two germline ends. CDR3 sequence reads: CASKRTLVNTQYF. CDR3 in DNA: TGTGCCAGCAAAAGGACACTCGTGAATACGCAGTATTTT.

The V gene is TRBV9, the J gene TRBJ2-1; maybe TRBD2 (6 bases). Germline-derived CDR1 and CDR2 are SGDLS and YYNGEE. This CDR3 spans 16 amino acids. V was clipped by 4 bases and J by 9 bases, with 23 bases between them. The DNA for the CDR3 is TGTGCCAGCAGCCCCCGGGGGAAGCGGGCCGGGGGTGAGCAGTTCTTC. Translating it yields CASSPRGKRAGGEQFF.

The genes are TRBV6-4 and TRBJ2-1, with a weak D call TRBD2 (6 bases). Germline V gene data show CDR1 as MRHNA and CDR2 as SNTAGT. The CDR3 spans 14 residues. Trimming shortened V by 2 bases and J by 8 bases, and 13 bases separated the two germline ends. CDR3 protein: CASSDRGLGDEQFF. DNA of the CDR3: TGTGCCAGCAGTGACAGGGGACTGGGCGATGAGCAGTTCTTC.

V gene TRBV4-3 combines with J gene TRBJ2-7, with TRBD2 matching over 8 bases. V lost 1 base to trimming and J lost 5 bases; unmatched junction nucleotides: 4. Germline-derived CDR1 and CDR2 are LGHNA and YSLEER. This CDR3 has 14 amino acids. The CDR3 is CASSQVVGGDEQYF. In DNA, the CDR3 is TGCGCCAGCAGCCAAGTGGTCGGGGGGGACGAGCAGTACTTC.